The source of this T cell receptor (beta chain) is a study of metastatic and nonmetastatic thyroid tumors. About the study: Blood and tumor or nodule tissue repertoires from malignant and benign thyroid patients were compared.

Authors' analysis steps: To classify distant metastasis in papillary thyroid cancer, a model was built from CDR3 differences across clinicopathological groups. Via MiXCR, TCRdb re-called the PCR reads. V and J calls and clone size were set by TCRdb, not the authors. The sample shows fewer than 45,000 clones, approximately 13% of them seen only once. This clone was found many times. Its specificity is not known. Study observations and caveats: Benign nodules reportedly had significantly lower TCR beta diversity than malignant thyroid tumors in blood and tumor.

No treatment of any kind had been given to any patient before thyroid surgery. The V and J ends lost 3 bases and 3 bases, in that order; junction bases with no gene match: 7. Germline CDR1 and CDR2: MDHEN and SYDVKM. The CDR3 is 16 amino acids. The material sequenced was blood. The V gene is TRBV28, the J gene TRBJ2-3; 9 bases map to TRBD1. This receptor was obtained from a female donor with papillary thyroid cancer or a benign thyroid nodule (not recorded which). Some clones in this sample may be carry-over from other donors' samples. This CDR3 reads CASSFRTGELTDTQYF. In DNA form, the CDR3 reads TGTGCCAGCAGTTTTAGGACAGGGGAGTTGACAGATACGCAGTATTTT.